These T cell receptor beta chains were read from a single sample in a study of PD-1 blockade in classical Hodgkin lymphoma. Method: immunoSEQ multiplex PCR; TCRdb's copy keeps in-frame clones and lacks some. The sample carries roughly 46,000 clones, approximately 76% recorded once. Sequenced material: peripheral blood mononuclear cells (PBMCs), taken before the fourth cycle of nivolumab. These receptors all come from a human donor with classical Hodgkin lymphoma. Each CDR3 is given with its conserved first and last residue. The D gene is left open where the match is weak. Not every row has a clone size; where given, it reads once, few, many or a size class.

v_call clone_size d_call cdr3_aa
TRBV29-1 NA TRBD1 CSARKGQGSIYGYTF
TRBV7-3 NA TRBD2 CASSWGLAAPSEQYF
TRBV28 NA NA CASRPGHLPGGNTIYF
TRBV6-5 NA NA CATGPTYEQYF
TRBV14 NA NA CASSQLNSQETQYF
TRBV19 NA TRBD1 CASSFGQGDTEAFF
TRBV10-2 NA TRBD1 CASRDRSYNEQFF
TRBV7-8 NA NA CASSLRPGQNQPQHF
TRBV27 NA NA CASRQDLSTYNEQFF
TRBV23-1 NA NA CASSQHRDTADSDAPFSNQPQHF
TRBV7-2 NA TRBD2 CASSLAGGASGRLDTQYF
TRBV7-7 NA TRBD2 CASSAGLAAYDTQYF
TRBV4-3 NA NA CASSQGAGVLFF
TRBV5-4 NA NA CASSLGTDEQYF
TRBV7-2 NA NA CASSHGESGTDTQYF
TRBV13 NA TRBD2 CASSLDLAESYNEQFF
TRBV5-4 NA NA CASSLGGQVGEAFF
TRBV7-2 few TRBD2 CASSWGLAGVGTQYF
TRBV7-2 NA NA CASSLQRETNEKLFF
TRBV4-2 few TRBD1 CASSPAGGQHYEQYF
TRBV7-2 NA NA CASSFPGGQETQYF
TRBV7-9 few NA CASSSSGGSNGYTF
TRBV28 once NA CASRQGTLNEKLFF
TRBV28 NA NA CASRSSYEQFF
TRBV14 NA NA CASSQDGSETQYF
TRBV15 NA TRBD2 CATSREGVAGAYEQYF
TRBV7-6 NA TRBD2 CASSLSSGLEDTQYF
TRBV7-6 NA NA CASSPDSISYNEQFF
TRBV7-9 NA NA CASSLAQGSEAFF
TRBV7-2 NA NA CASSLGLAVIQYF
TRBV2 NA NA CASGYNRRANEKLFF
TRBV4-1 NA TRBD2 CASSPKFAGGSSYEQYF
TRBV6-1 few TRBD1 CATMTGYQPQHF
TRBV19 NA NA CASSIPGSGNTIYF
TRBV6-1 NA TRBD1 CASGPGQGGTGELFF
TRBV21-1 NA NA CASSKSPLASTDTQYF
TRBV28 NA TRBD2 CASSDWDDGLAGGPPFF
TRBV12-2 NA NA CASRPTQGFYFQPQHF
TRBV28 NA NA CASSLVGRGWGEQYF
TRBV6-5 NA NA CASSYVHLGRNEQFF
TRBV9 NA NA CASSVGLSGNTIYF
TRBV6-6 NA TRBD1 CASSYSGTGGEKLFF
TRBV5-1 NA NA CASSPAREVYNEQFF
TRBV15 many NA CATSREGYYGYTF
TRBV7-6 NA NA CASSLGGGGGYTF
TRBV29-1 NA NA CSVEDDRIRTDTQYF
TRBV5-8 NA NA CASSSGPKGHNEQFF
TRBV11-2 NA NA CASSLGPPNYNEQFF
TRBV9 NA TRBD2 CASSVGTSGSSGELFF